One T cell receptor beta chain is described in this entry. Its antigen is still unknown. Researchers took RNA transcripts and amplified the TCR beta CDR3 regions from them. During a first-round RT-PCR of the TCR CDR3, the HTBI primer set was used. TCRdb passed the multiplex PCR reads through MiXCR, listing each CDR3 protein once. The data contain more than 550,000 distinct CDR3 sequences, about 45% of them seen just once; the ten biggest clones take up about 7%. V lost 3 bases and J lost 8; bases outside the gene matches: 7. Germline-derived CDR1 and CDR2 are DFQATT and SNEGSKA (reference sequence). The CDR3 length is 13 residues. These data are taken from a study of T cells in Graves' hyperthyroidism and ophthalmopathy. Findings and limits, study-wide: Model predictions of ophthalmopathy came a median approximately 6 months before onset.

Input material: peripheral blood or thyroid tissue (not recorded which). This receptor was taken from an adult man with Graves' disease, either hyperthyroidism or ophthalmopathy (not recorded which). V usage is TRBV20-1 and J usage is TRBJ1-1; 9 bases fit TRBD1. The CDR3 loop is CSASDAGTGEAFF. CDR3 nucleotide sequence: TGCAGTGCTAGCGATGCCGGGACAGGGGAAGCTTTCTTT.